The rows below give T cell receptor beta chains drawn from one sample of a study of T cell changes during pregnancy in multiple sclerosis. Some clones are missing from TCRdb's copy, which holds only in-frame ones; the method was immunoSEQ multiplex PCR. The sample carries tens of thousands of clones, around nine tenths recorded once. This sample comprised peripheral blood, obtained in the third trimester of pregnancy. The source of these receptors is a female donor in good health, enrolled as a control in a pregnancy study. Both conserved end residues are part of each CDR3. The D gene is left open where the match is weak. Clone size is stated in some rows and not others, as once, few, many or a class when expanded.

d_call j_call clone_size v_call cdr3_nt cdr3_aa
. TRBJ1-1 . TRBV4-3 TGCGCCAGCAGCCACGGGAGATACACTGAAGCTTTCTTT CASSHGRYTEAFF
TRBD1 TRBJ1-3 . TRBV9 TGTGCCAGCAGCCCGACAGGGGCTGGAAACACCATATATTTT CASSPTGAGNTIYF
TRBD2 TRBJ2-1 . TRBV6-5 TGTGCCAGCAGTTACTCGAGAAGCGGGGGGGCCAATGAGCAGTTCTTC CASSYSRSGGANEQFF
. TRBJ1-1 . TRBV5-1 TGCGCCAGCAGCAACCGAGGATCCGGGGACACTGAAGCTTTCTTT CASSNRGSGDTEAFF
TRBD2 TRBJ2-2 . TRBV6-1 TGTGCCAGCAGCCCCATGGGGGGGACGACCGGGGAGCTGTTTTTT CASSPMGGTTGELFF
TRBD1 TRBJ2-1 few TRBV5-1 TGCGCCAGCAGCTTGGACCCCGGGACAGGGGTCTACAATGAGCAGTTCTTC CASSLDPGTGVYNEQFF
. TRBJ1-6 . TRBV21-1 TGTGCCAGCAGCAAAACCAGGCCGAATTCACCCCTCCACTTT CASSKTRPNSPLHF
. TRBJ2-2 . TRBV7-9 TGTGCCAGCAGCGTCAGACAGGGAGGCACCGGGGAGCTGTTTTTT CASSVRQGGTGELFF
. TRBJ2-5 medium-sized TRBV4-3 TGCGCCAGCAGCCAAGTCGGCGGGGTGGAGACCCAGTACTTC CASSQVGGVETQYF
. TRBJ1-2 . TRBV2 TGTGCCAGCAGTTCTGGAGACCGCTATGGCTACACCTTC CASSSGDRYGYTF
. TRBJ2-2 . TRBV7-9 TGTGCCAGCCAGGGCCTGAACACCGGGGAGCTGTTTTTT CASQGLNTGELFF
TRBD1 TRBJ1-2 . TRBV12-5 TGTGCTAGTGGTTTGGGGACAGGGGGACCCTACACCTTC CASGLGTGGPYTF
. TRBJ1-2 . TRBV5-5 TGTGCCAGCAGCTTGGGCTACAGGGATCTACTAGATGGCTACACCTTC CASSLGYRDLLDGYTF
TRBD1 TRBJ2-5 . TRBV19 TGTGCCAGTAGTATAGGCGGGACAGGCAAAGAGACCCAGTACTTC CASSIGGTGKETQYF
TRBD2 TRBJ2-7 . TRBV19 TGTGCCAGTAGTTCCCGGGAGGGTCTCTACGAGCAGTACTTC CASSSREGLYEQYF
TRBD1 TRBJ1-2 . TRBV10-2 TGCGCCAGCAGCCTTCAGGGGGGAACAAACTATGGCTACACCTTC CASSLQGGTNYGYTF
TRBD2 TRBJ2-5 . TRBV4-2 TGTGCCAGCAGCCAAGGACTAAGCGGGGGAACCCAAGAGACCCAGTACTTC CASSQGLSGGTQETQYF
. TRBJ2-1 . TRBV11-2 TGTGCCAGCAGCTTAGAGCGGGGGCCCTACAATGAGCAGTTCTTC CASSLERGPYNEQFF
. TRBJ1-1 . TRBV9 TGTGCCAGCAGCGTAGTCCCGGGGTACACTGAAGCTTTCTTT CASSVVPGYTEAFF
. TRBJ2-2 . TRBV7-3 TGTGCCAGCAGCCTAATGTCGGGTGGCGGGGAGCTGTTTTTT CASSLMSGGGELFF
. TRBJ2-7 once TRBV2 TGTGCCAGCCAAGTAGGGGGGGCCTACGAGCAGTACTTC CASQVGGAYEQYF
. TRBJ1-4 . TRBV7-2 TGTGCCAGTGGTGGAGGACAGACGAGAAAACTGTTTTTT CASGGGQTRKLFF
. TRBJ1-6 . TRBV14 TGTGCCAGCAGCCAAGATCGTATCAGGGCTAATTCACCCCTCCACTTT CASSQDRIRANSPLHF
TRBD1 TRBJ1-5 . TRBV5-6 TGTGCCAGCAGCTTATCGGGACAGGGGAATCAGCCCCAGCATTTT CASSLSGQGNQPQHF
. TRBJ2-7 . TRBV2 TGTGCCAGCAGTAGGGGTTTCGAGCAGTACTTC CASSRGFEQYF
TRBD1 TRBJ1-1 . TRBV15 TGTGCCACCATAGACAGGGGGCGGACTGAAGCTTTCTTT CATIDRGRTEAFF
. TRBJ2-1 . TRBV11-2 TGTGCCAGCACCAGAACAGGGTACAATGAGCAGTTCTTC CASTRTGYNEQFF
. TRBJ2-1 . TRBV30 TGTGCCTGGAGTGTTTGGACAGGGAGGGGTGAGCAGTTCTTC CAWSVWTGRGEQFF
TRBD2 TRBJ2-1 . TRBV14 TGTGCCAGCAGCCAGCGGGGGTCCTACAATGAGCAGTTCTTC CASSQRGSYNEQFF
TRBD1 TRBJ1-2 . TRBV7-8 TGTGCCAGCAGCCGCACTACAGGGGACTATGGCTACACCTTC CASSRTTGDYGYTF
. TRBJ1-3 . TRBV4-1 TGCGCCAGCAGCCAAGGGCAGAGGAATGGAAACACCATATATTTT CASSQGQRNGNTIYF
. TRBJ1-2 . TRBV19 TGTGCCAGTAGTATGGTGGGGGGAATCTATGGCTACACCTTC CASSMVGGIYGYTF
. TRBJ2-3 . TRBV27 TGTGCCACAGGGGAGTGGACAGATACGCAGTATTTT CATGEWTDTQYF
TRBD2 TRBJ2-3 . TRBV4-3 TGCGCCAGCAGCCCCCGGGGAGCGGGGGGGTGGACAGATACGCAGTATTTT CASSPRGAGGWTDTQYF
. TRBJ1-2 . TRBV7-2 TGTGCCAGCAGCTTAGATGTAGGGAGGGTTCAGGGCTACACCTTC CASSLDVGRVQGYTF
TRBD1 TRBJ2-7 . TRBV19 TGTGCCAGTAGTTGGGGACAGGGTGGCGAGCAGTACTTC CASSWGQGGEQYF